This TCR beta chain was documented in a study of blood T cells in healthy people across ages. Study background: About one barcoded TCR beta cDNA was captured per two T cells.

Then a second PCR, running about 6 to 12 cycles, was carried out with a sample-barcoded 5' primer and a J-beta primer mix. A template-switch adaptor containing 12 random nucleotides labeled each cDNA molecule. TCRdb called the 5' RACE reads again in MiXCR, with one record for every CDR3 protein. The repertoire holds about 1.8 million distinct CDR3 sequences, around half seen once, with about 2.1% in the top ten. Each donor supplied approximately 10 milliliters of peripheral blood. V lost 2 bases and J lost 1; bases outside the gene matches: 5. CDR1 and CDR2 (germline): DFQATT, SNEGSKA (reference sequence). The CDR3 has 15 residues.

The source material was blood. The TCR originated in a woman aged 35 to 49 in good health. The chain links TRBV20-1 to TRBJ2-5, with 9 bases lining up with TRBD2. CDR3 in amino acids: CSARMAGGSQETQYF. DNA of the CDR3: TGCAGTGCTAGAATGGCGGGGGGGAGCCAAGAGACCCAGTACTTC.